This T cell receptor (beta chain) was found in a study of blood T cell repertoires in COVID-19. Study-wide background: Samples taken during acute and convalescent COVID-19 were collected in the United States, Italy and Spain.

Sequenced by immunoSEQ multiplex PCR; TCRdb stores in-frame clones only, minus some. The data contain approximately 70,000 clones, about 86% of them seen just once; the ten biggest clones take up 3.5% to 5%. CDR3 size: 16 residues. V was clipped by 2 bases and J by 4 bases; unmatched bases: 7. Germline loops: CDR1 MGHDK, CDR2 SYGVNS. This TCR came from a man in his 70s with active COVID-19. This sequence joins TRBV25-1 and TRBJ2-3; the match to TRBD1 covers 9 bases. Sequenced input: peripheral blood. DNA for the CDR3: TGTGCCAGCAGTGAACGGGGGACAGGGCGGGCAGATACGCAGTATTTT. This translates into CASSERGTGRADTQYF.